Listed below are T cell receptor beta chains from one sample, sequenced in a study of blood T cells in healthy people across ages. TCRdb analysed the 5' RACE reads with MiXCR anew, one entry per CDR3 protein. This table holds some 1.6 million distinct CDR3 sequences, around 36% found once. Sequenced input: blood. These receptors were taken from a woman in her thirties in good health. The CDR3 runs from the conserved cysteine through the conserved F or W. D genes are given only for firm matches. Where a row states a size, it is once, few, many or the class of an expanded clone; other rows omit it.

j_call	clone_size	d_call	v_call	cdr3_nt	cdr3_aa
TRBJ1-6	NA	NA	TRBV28	TGTGCCAGCAGCCCAATCGGGGCGGTACAGTCACCCCTCCACTTT	CASSPIGAVQSPLHF
TRBJ2-4	NA	TRBD2	TRBV27	TGTGCCAGCAGTTTGGGTGGGACTAGCGGTCTTCGAGCCAAAAACATTCAGTACTTC	CASSLGGTSGLRAKNIQYF
TRBJ2-7	NA	TRBD2	TRBV7-6	TGTGCCAGCAGCTTAGCGCCTAGCGGGAGAAATGGCGAGCAGTACTTC	CASSLAPSGRNGEQYF
TRBJ1-4	few	TRBD1	TRBV7-6	TGTGCCAGCAGCTTAGAGCCCGACAGGGGGCGCGTGAATGAAAAACTGTTTTTT	CASSLEPDRGRVNEKLFF
TRBJ1-2	few	NA	TRBV5-1	TGCGCCAGCAGCTACGCGGGGCCCGGGGATGGCTACACCTTC	CASSYAGPGDGYTF
TRBJ2-3	NA	TRBD1	TRBV18	TGTGCCAGCTCACCAGGGACAGTAGTCGCTACGCAGTATTTT	CASSPGTVVATQYF
TRBJ1-1	few	NA	TRBV5-5	TGTGCCAGCAGCTTGGCCTACGGCGGACAAGCTTTCTTT	CASSLAYGGQAFF
TRBJ2-1	few	TRBD2	TRBV27	TGTGCCAGCAGCTCACGAGCGGGGAGTGGGTATGAGCAGTTCTTC	CASSSRAGSGYEQFF
TRBJ2-5	NA	NA	TRBV12-3/TRBV12-4	TGTGCCAGCAGTCCCGCCCAGGGGCGGGAGCTCGAGACCCAGTACTTC	CASSPAQGRELETQYF
TRBJ1-2	NA	NA	TRBV5-6	TGTGCCAGCAGCTTGGCCGCGGCAGGTAGTACAAACTATGGCTACACCTTC	CASSLAAAGSTNYGYTF
TRBJ2-3	many	TRBD2	TRBV7-8	TGTGCCAGCAGCCCCTCGACTAGCGGCACAGATACGCAGTATTTT	CASSPSTSGTDTQYF
TRBJ1-2	many	NA	TRBV29-1	TGCAGCGCCTCAGGGAGGGTTCGGGGCTACACCTTC	CSASGRVRGYTF
TRBJ2-1	few	NA	TRBV20-1	TGCAGTGCTAGGTATCTTAACAATGAGCAGTTCTTC	CSARYLNNEQFF
TRBJ2-1	few	NA	TRBV9	TGTGCCAGCAGCGAGGTGGGAAGCTCCTACAATGAGCAGTTCTTC	CASSEVGSSYNEQFF
TRBJ2-5	NA	NA	TRBV3-1	TGTGCCAGCAGCCAAGATGCCTCAGGGGCGCCGGGGACCCAGTACTTC	CASSQDASGAPGTQYF
TRBJ2-5	few	TRBD2	TRBV7-8	TGTGCCAGCAGCTCGTCCGGGACTAGCGGGAGAGTCCTAGAGACCCAGTACTTC	CASSSSGTSGRVLETQYF
TRBJ2-3	NA	NA	TRBV3-1	TGTGCCAGCAGCCAAGAAGGGTTGGATACGCAGTATTTT	CASSQEGLDTQYF
TRBJ1-2	few	NA	TRBV2	TGTGCCAGCAGTGAACGGGGATCCCCTAACTATGGCTACACCTTC	CASSERGSPNYGYTF
TRBJ2-1	NA	TRBD2	TRBV7-3	TGTGCCAGCAGCTTAACCGCAACGCCAGGGACTAGCGGTAATGAGCAGTTCTTC	CASSLTATPGTSGNEQFF
TRBJ1-5	few	TRBD1	TRBV2	TGTGCCAGCAGCAAGGACAGGGGTAATCAGCCCCAGCATTTT	CASSKDRGNQPQHF
TRBJ2-5	once	TRBD1	TRBV7-8	TGCGCCAGCAGCTTAGCTATAGGGGGCGACGAGACCCTGTACTTC	CASSLAIGGDETLYF
TRBJ1-2	NA	TRBD1	TRBV5-1	TGCGCCAGCAGCTTAAGGACAGGGGGCGAGTACACCTTC	CASSLRTGGEYTF
TRBJ2-7	NA	NA	TRBV28	TGTGCCAGCAGTTTTAGGAGGCTGTACGAGCAGTACTTC	CASSFRRLYEQYF
TRBJ1-2	NA	NA	TRBV5-6	TGTGCCTGCAGCTTGGGGACAATCAGCTCCTATGGCTACACCTTC	CACSLGTISSYGYTF
TRBJ2-3	NA	TRBD2	TRBV11-2	TGTGCCAGCAGCTTAGTACTTAGGTCGGCTAGCGGTAGCACAGATACGCAGTATTTT	CASSLVLRSASGSTDTQYF
TRBJ1-4	many	NA	TRBV5-1	TGCGCCAGCAGCTTGGATGGGAGTCCCTCTGAAAAACTGTTTTTT	CASSLDGSPSEKLFF
TRBJ1-5	few	NA	TRBV7-8	TGTGCCAGCAGCTTAGGACTCGAGGGCAATCAGCCCCAGCATTTT	CASSLGLEGNQPQHF
TRBJ2-7	NA	TRBD1	TRBV3-1	TGTGCCAGCAGCCAAGGCCTAGGGGGCCAAAGCTCCTACGAGCAGTACTTC	CASSQGLGGQSSYEQYF
TRBJ2-1	NA	NA	TRBV10-3	TGTGCCATAGGAGTTAAGGACTCGACTTCACCCGAGCAGTTCTTC	CAIGVKDSTSPEQFF
TRBJ2-5	many	NA	TRBV4-1	TGCGCCAGCAGCCAAGGGACGGTGGTTGGGGAGACCCAGTACTTC	CASSQGTVVGETQYF
TRBJ2-3	NA	TRBD2	TRBV24-1	TGTGCCACCAGTGAAGAGCGGGGCTACACAGATACGCAGTATTTT	CATSEERGYTDTQYF
TRBJ2-5	NA	NA	TRBV14	TGTGCCAGCAGCCAAGCCCTAACCGAGACCCAGTACTTC	CASSQALTETQYF
TRBJ2-7	few	NA	TRBV30	TGTGCCTGGGGACAGTCCTACGAGCAGTACTTC	CAWGQSYEQYF
TRBJ2-3	NA	TRBD1	TRBV9	TGTGCCAGCAGCGCGACAGGCGCCACAGGGGGTACGCAGTATTTT	CASSATGATGGTQYF
TRBJ2-1	NA	NA	TRBV4-2	TGTGCCAGCAGCCAAGACGGGCGGGGGCAGTTCTTC	CASSQDGRGQFF
TRBJ2-3	NA	NA	TRBV6-1	TGTGCCAGCAGCGCCGCAATGACCACAGATACGCAGTATTTT	CASSAAMTTDTQYF
TRBJ1-1	NA	TRBD1	TRBV20-1	TGCAGGCCCACAGGGGGTAACACTGAAGCTTTCTTT	CRPTGGNTEAFF
TRBJ2-1	few	NA	TRBV7-8	TGTGCCAGCAGCCCCCCCGGAGGCGATGAGCAGTTCTTC	CASSPPGGDEQFF
TRBJ1-2	NA	NA	TRBV10-3	TGTGCCATCAGGGGGGACAACAACTATGGCTACACCTTC	CAIRGDNNYGYTF
TRBJ2-2	NA	TRBD1	TRBV7-9	TGTGCCAGCAGCTCGGATGAGGGACAGGGGCGGACCGGGGAGCTGTTTTTT	CASSSDEGQGRTGELFF
TRBJ2-1	few	TRBD2	TRBV29-1	TGCAGCGTTGAAAAACCTAGCGGGTATAACAATGAGCAGTTCTTC	CSVEKPSGYNNEQFF
TRBJ2-7	NA	NA	TRBV7-3	TGTGCCAGCAGCGCCGCTGGTGCGGACGAGCAGTACTTC	CASSAAGADEQYF
TRBJ2-7	NA	TRBD2	TRBV20-1	TGCAGTGCTAGAGCCCCCCTAGCGGGGAACTCCTACGAACAGTACTTC	CSARAPLAGNSYEQYF
TRBJ2-7	few	TRBD2	TRBV27	TGTGCCAGCAGTTTCCGGGAGGCTAACTACGAGCAGTACTTC	CASSFREANYEQYF